Each of the 3 T cell receptor beta chains below was sequenced from the same sample in a study of response to subunit inactivated influenza vaccine. Each CDR3 protein is one row after TCRdb ran MiXCR on the RT-PCR reads. This sample carries around 790,000 distinct CDR3 sequences, approximately 21% of them seen once, and the ten largest clones take 10%. Source: PBMCs from blood, taken roughly 5 days after vaccination. Every receptor here comes from a man aged 50 to 59 who received an inactivated influenza vaccine.

The V and J genes are TRBV4-2 and TRBJ2-7, with 10 bases aligning to TRBD2. The V and J ends lost 1 base and 3 bases, in that order; junction bases with no gene match: 6. CDR3 length equals 16 residues. The germline V gene encodes CDR1 LGHNA and CDR2 YNFKEQ. The chain's CDR3 is CASSQALERGGYEQYF. CDR3 DNA: TGTGCCAGCAGCCAAGCCCTCGAGCGGGGGGGCTACGAGCAGTACTTC.

The table lists this clonotype with a few counts. This chain connects TRBV6-2 or TRBV6-3 to TRBJ2-7, with 7 bases matching TRBD1. The germline V gene has CDR1 MNHEY and CDR2 SVGEGT. The trim removed 7 bases at V and 0 bases at J, leaving 6 bases unmatched. The length of the CDR3 is 14 residues. The CDR3 nucleotides are TGTGCCAGCAATCCGACAGGGTTCTCCTACGAGCAGTACTTC. Translating gives CASNPTGFSYEQYF.

This clonotype was counted ten times or more. Here the CDR3 DNA reads TGTGCCAGCAGAGGGAGGGCAGGTCAGCCCCAGCATTTT. Translation gives CASRGRAGQPQHF. The rearrangement links TRBV6-1 to TRBJ1-5; D remains ambiguous. Germline V gene data show CDR1 as MNHNS and CDR2 as SASEGT. V dropped 6 bases and J dropped 6 bases, with 12 bases sitting between them. The CDR3 runs to 13 residues.